This paragraph reports one T cell receptor beta chain. The PCR contained 60 Vbeta and 13 Jbeta primers. Data came from immunoSEQ multiplex PCR; TCRdb stores just in-frame clones and leaves some out. The sample lists 200,000 to 250,000 clones, about 89% occurring once. The length of the CDR3 is 15 residues. The junction had 9 bases not matched to a gene; V was cut back by 5 bases and J by 4 bases. The V gene's germline CDR1 is MGHDK and CDR2 SYGVNS. This entry is derived from a study of cytomegalovirus exposure and HLA in healthy donors. The J gene is TRBJ1-1, the V gene TRBV25-1; TRBD1 agrees at 8 bases. Sample: PBMCs. This sequence originates from a woman aged 18-29 years in good health and CMV-seronegative. CDR3 region: CASSSTPGQATEAFF. In DNA, the CDR3 is TGTGCCAGCAGTTCAACCCCGGGACAGGCCACTGAAGCTTTCTTT.